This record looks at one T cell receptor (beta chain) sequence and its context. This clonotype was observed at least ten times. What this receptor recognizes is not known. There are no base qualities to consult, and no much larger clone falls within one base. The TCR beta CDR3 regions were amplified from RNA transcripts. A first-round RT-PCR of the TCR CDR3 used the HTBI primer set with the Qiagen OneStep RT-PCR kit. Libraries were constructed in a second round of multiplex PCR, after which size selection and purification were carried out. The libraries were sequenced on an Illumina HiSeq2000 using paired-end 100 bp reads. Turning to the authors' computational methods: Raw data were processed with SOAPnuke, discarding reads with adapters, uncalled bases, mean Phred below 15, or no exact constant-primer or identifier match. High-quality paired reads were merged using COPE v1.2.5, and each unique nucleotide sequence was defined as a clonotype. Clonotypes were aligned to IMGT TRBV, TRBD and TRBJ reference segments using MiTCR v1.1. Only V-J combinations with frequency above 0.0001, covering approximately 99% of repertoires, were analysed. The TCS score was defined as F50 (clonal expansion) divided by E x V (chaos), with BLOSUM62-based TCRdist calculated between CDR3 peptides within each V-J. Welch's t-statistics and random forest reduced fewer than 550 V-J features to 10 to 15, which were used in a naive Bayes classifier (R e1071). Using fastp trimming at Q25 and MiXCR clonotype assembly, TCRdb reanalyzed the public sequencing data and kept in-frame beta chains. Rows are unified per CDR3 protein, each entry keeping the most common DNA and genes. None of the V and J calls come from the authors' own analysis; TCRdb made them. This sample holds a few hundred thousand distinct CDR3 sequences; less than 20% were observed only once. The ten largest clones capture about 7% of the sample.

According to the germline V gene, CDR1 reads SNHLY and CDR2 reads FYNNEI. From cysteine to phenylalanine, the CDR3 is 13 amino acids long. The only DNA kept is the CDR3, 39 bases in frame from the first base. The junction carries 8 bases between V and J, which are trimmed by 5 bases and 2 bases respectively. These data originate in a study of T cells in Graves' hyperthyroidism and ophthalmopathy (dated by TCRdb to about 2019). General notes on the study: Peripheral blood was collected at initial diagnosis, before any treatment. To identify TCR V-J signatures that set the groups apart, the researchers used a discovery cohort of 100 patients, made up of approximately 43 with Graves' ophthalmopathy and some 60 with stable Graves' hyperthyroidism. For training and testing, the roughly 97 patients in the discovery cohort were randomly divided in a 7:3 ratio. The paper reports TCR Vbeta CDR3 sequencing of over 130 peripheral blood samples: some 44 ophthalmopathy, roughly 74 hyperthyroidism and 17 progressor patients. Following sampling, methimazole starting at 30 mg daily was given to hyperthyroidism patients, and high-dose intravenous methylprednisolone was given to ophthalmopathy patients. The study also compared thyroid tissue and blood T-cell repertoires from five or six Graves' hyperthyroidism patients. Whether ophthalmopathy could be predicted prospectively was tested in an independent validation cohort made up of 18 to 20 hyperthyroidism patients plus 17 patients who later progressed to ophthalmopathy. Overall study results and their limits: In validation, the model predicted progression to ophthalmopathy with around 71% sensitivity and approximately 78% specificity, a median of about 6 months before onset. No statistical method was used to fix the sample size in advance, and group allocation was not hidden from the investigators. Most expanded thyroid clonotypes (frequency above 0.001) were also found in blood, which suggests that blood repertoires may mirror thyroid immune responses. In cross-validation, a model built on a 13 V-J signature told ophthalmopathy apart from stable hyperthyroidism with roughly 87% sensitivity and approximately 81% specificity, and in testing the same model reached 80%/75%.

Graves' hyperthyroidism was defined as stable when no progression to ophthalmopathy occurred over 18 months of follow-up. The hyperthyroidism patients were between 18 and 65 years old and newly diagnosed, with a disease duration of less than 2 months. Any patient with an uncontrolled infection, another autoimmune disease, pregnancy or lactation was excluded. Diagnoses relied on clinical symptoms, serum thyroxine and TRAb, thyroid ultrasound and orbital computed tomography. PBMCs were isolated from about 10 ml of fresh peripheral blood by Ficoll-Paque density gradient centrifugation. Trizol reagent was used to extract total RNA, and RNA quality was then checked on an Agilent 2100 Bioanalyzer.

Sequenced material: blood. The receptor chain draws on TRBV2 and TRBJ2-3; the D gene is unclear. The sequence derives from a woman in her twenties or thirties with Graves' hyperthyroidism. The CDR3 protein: CASSWQDTDTQYF. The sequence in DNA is TGTGCCAGCAGTTGGCAGGACACAGATACGCAGTATTTT.